This is a list of T cell receptor beta chains from one sample in a study of early T cells in non-severe SARS-CoV-2 infection. TCRdb re-analysed the 5' RACE reads in MiXCR, keeping a single row per CDR3 protein. The repertoire holds about 110,000 distinct CDR3 sequences, with around an eighth as singletons. Sequenced: whole blood. These receptors all come from an adult who was a healthcare worker with PCR-confirmed SARS-CoV-2 infection or an uninfected control (not recorded which). The CDR3 runs from the conserved cysteine through the conserved F or W. D genes are given only for firm matches. A clone size is listed for some rows: how often the clone was seen (once, few, many), or a class if it is expanded.

many,TRBJ2-1,-,TRBV7-9,TGTGCCAGCAGCCAGGGGGGCATCCGTTACAATGAGCAGTTCTTC,CASSQGGIRYNEQFF
few,TRBJ2-1,TRBD2,TRBV11-2,TGTGCCAGCAGCCTACCATCACTAGCGGAGAGCTACAATGAGCAGTTCTTC,CASSLPSLAESYNEQFF
few,TRBJ2-3,-,TRBV14,TGTGCCAGCAGCCAAGATATCCGGAGGGGCACAGATACGCAGTATTTT,CASSQDIRRGTDTQYF
few,TRBJ2-3,-,TRBV19,TGTGCCAGTAGTTGGGGGAACGGGCCGCCAGATACGCAGTATTTT,CASSWGNGPPDTQYF
-,TRBJ2-1,-,TRBV25-1,TGTGCCAGAAGTGATCCAGGGTGGGGTAATGAGCAGTTCTTC,CARSDPGWGNEQFF
few,TRBJ1-6,TRBD1,TRBV7-8,TGTGCCAGCAGCTTTCGGGACAGCCTTAATTCACCCCTCCACTTT,CASSFRDSLNSPLHF
many,TRBJ2-3,-,TRBV19,TGTGCCAGTAGCAAGGACGGCCCCAGAGGCACAGATACGCAGTATTTT,CASSKDGPRGTDTQYF
-,TRBJ2-1,-,TRBV29-1,TGCAGCGTTGAAGGGGTAAGGGGCTGGAATGAGCAGTTCTTC,CSVEGVRGWNEQFF
few,TRBJ1-5,-,TRBV18,TGTGCCAGCTCACCAGGCAGTGAACAGCCCCAGCATTTT,CASSPGSEQPQHF
-,TRBJ2-2,TRBD1,TRBV29-1,TGCAGCGTTGCCGGGACAGCGAACACCGGGGAGCTGTTTTTT,CSVAGTANTGELFF
few,TRBJ1-4,TRBD1,TRBV12-3/TRBV12-4,TGTGCCAGCAGTTTACAGACAGGGAATGAAAAACTGTTTTTT,CASSLQTGNEKLFF
-,TRBJ1-2,-,TRBV12-3/TRBV12-4,TGTGCCAGCAGCCAAACCGGGACCGGTGGCTACACCTTC,CASSQTGTGGYTF
few,TRBJ2-2,-,TRBV11-2,TGTGCCAGCCCGAGGGGGGGAACGGGAGTCAACACCGGGGAGCTGTTTTTT,CASPRGGTGVNTGELFF
few,TRBJ2-2,TRBD2,TRBV30,TGTGCCTGGAGTGTAACTAGCGGGAGAGGGTATCACACCGGGGAGCTGTTTTTT,CAWSVTSGRGYHTGELFF
few,TRBJ1-1,TRBD1,TRBV7-9,TGTGCCAGCAGCTCCTACGAGGGGGCCCAACGCCTCACTGAAGCTTTCTTT,CASSSYEGAQRLTEAFF
-,TRBJ2-1,TRBD2,TRBV3-1,TGTGCCAGCAGCCGCCTAGCGGGAGGGCGGAATGAGCAGTTCTTC,CASSRLAGGRNEQFF
-,TRBJ1-4,TRBD1,TRBV5-6,TGTGCCAGCAGCTTGGGGCCCAGGGGGAATGAAAAACTGTTTTTT,CASSLGPRGNEKLFF
few,TRBJ1-1,-,TRBV10-3,TGTGCCATCAGTGAGTCGGCCAGCGGGACTGAAGTTTTCTTT,CAISESASGTEVFF
few,TRBJ1-2,TRBD1,TRBV12-3/TRBV12-4,TGTGCCAGCAGTTTAGCACAGGGGATCTATGGCTACACCTTC,CASSLAQGIYGYTF
-,TRBJ1-2,-,TRBV12-3/TRBV12-4,TGTGCCAGCAGGAGTACAGGGTCTTATGGCTACACCTTC,CASRSTGSYGYTF
few,TRBJ2-2,-,TRBV2,TGTGCCAGCAGTGACTCCGGGATCGGGGAGCTGTTTTTT,CASSDSGIGELFF
few,TRBJ2-7,-,TRBV7-9,TGTGCCAGCAGTCCGTTCCGGGCTCCTCAAAACCGGCAGTACTTC,CASSPFRAPQNRQYF
many,TRBJ1-1,TRBD1,TRBV9,TGTGCCAGCAGCTTCGGACAGGGGGGAACTGAAGCTTTCTTT,CASSFGQGGTEAFF
-,TRBJ2-3,-,TRBV7-2,TGTGCCAGCAGCCCGGGGGTCCAAGATACGCAGTATTTT,CASSPGVQDTQYF
few,TRBJ2-3,-,TRBV7-2,TGTGCCAGCAGCTTAAGCTACGGGGCAGATACGCAGTATTTT,CASSLSYGADTQYF
few,TRBJ1-6,-,TRBV27,TGTGCCAGCAGTTTTTGGCAGGGAAATTCACCCCTCCACTTT,CASSFWQGNSPLHF
many,TRBJ2-1,TRBD2,TRBV7-3,TGTGCCAGCAGCTTAAGGGCCGGGACTAGCGGACTCAATGAGCAGTTCTTC,CASSLRAGTSGLNEQFF
few,TRBJ2-3,-,TRBV12-3/TRBV12-4,TGTGCCAGCAGTCCCATGGCGCACCCCGGAGATACGCAGTATTTT,CASSPMAHPGDTQYF
few,TRBJ1-1,TRBD1,TRBV12-3/TRBV12-4,TGTGCCAGCAGTCCTCCAGGGGGCATGAACACTGAAGCTTTCTTT,CASSPPGGMNTEAFF
-,TRBJ2-1,-,TRBV6-1,TGTGCCAGCACCGAGGGCTACAGCTCCTACAATGAGCAGTTCTTC,CASTEGYSSYNEQFF
many,TRBJ2-7,-,TRBV27,TGTGCCAGCAGTTTTGTGGGGAACGAGCAGTACTTC,CASSFVGNEQYF
-,TRBJ2-2,TRBD1,TRBV9,TGTGCCAGCAGCGTAGCCCCGACAGGGGGAATAACCGGGGAGCTGTTTTTT,CASSVAPTGGITGELFF
-,TRBJ2-3,TRBD1,TRBV5-1,TGCGCCAGCAGCTTATGGACAGGGGAAGGCACAGATACGCAGTATTTT,CASSLWTGEGTDTQYF
few,TRBJ1-4,-,TRBV2,TGTGCCAGCAGTGATTCAGGGCGGCTGTTTTTT,CASSDSGRLFF
-,TRBJ2-7,TRBD1,TRBV20-1,TGCAGTGCTAGAGATCTCTTCCAGACAGGGTTTGTCGGCGAGCAGTACTTC,CSARDLFQTGFVGEQYF
few,TRBJ2-2,-,TRBV5-4,TGTGCCAGCAGCTTGGAGACTCTCGGCGGGGAGCTGTTTTTT,CASSLETLGGELFF
-,TRBJ2-1,-,TRBV5-5,TGTGCCAGCAGTAACGACAACTACAATGAGCAGTTCTTC,CASSNDNYNEQFF
few,TRBJ2-2,-,TRBV6-1,TGTGCCAGCAGTGGGGCCCCGAACTTCGGGGGGCCGAACACCGGGGAGCTGTTTTTT,CASSGAPNFGGPNTGELFF
-,TRBJ2-1,-,TRBV5-5,TGTGCCAGCAGCTTGAGGTCGGGAATGTACAATGAGCAGTTCTTC,CASSLRSGMYNEQFF
few,TRBJ2-5,-,TRBV5-1,TGCGCCAGCACCATGGGAGGAACTGCATCCGAAGAGACCCAGTACTTC,CASTMGGTASEETQYF
few,TRBJ2-3,-,TRBV5-1,TGCGCCAGCAGCCGACAGGCGGGCACAGATACGCAGTATTTT,CASSRQAGTDTQYF
few,TRBJ2-2,-,TRBV6-5,TGTGCCAGCAGCGTCGCAGCCTACACCGGGGAGCTGTTTTTT,CASSVAAYTGELFF
-,TRBJ2-4,TRBD2,TRBV27,TGTGCCAGCAGTTTATCCTCCCCTCAGGCCGGGGGGGGTACCAAAAACATTCAGTACTTC,CASSLSSPQAGGGTKNIQYF
-,TRBJ2-3,-,TRBV7-2,TGTGCCAGCAGCTTAGGGGGGTATGCAGATACGCAGTATTTT,CASSLGGYADTQYF
-,TRBJ2-1,-,TRBV18,TGTGCCAGCTCACCAATCTCGGGAGAAGGAGGTGGTGAGCAGTTCTTC,CASSPISGEGGGEQFF
many,TRBJ2-1,-,TRBV5-1,TGCGCCAGCAGCCCCAGACTAAAATCGGATGAGCAGTTCTTC,CASSPRLKSDEQFF
few,TRBJ2-7,-,TRBV29-1,TGCAGCGTTGCCACCTACGAGCAGTACTTC,CSVATYEQYF
-,TRBJ1-4,-,TRBV20-1,TGCAGCACCACGCGGGTCGTAGGGGAAAAACTGTTTTTT,CSTTRVVGEKLFF
few,TRBJ2-7,-,TRBV5-5,TGTGCCAGCAGCTTAGAGGCAGCCCAACCCGAGCAGTACTTC,CASSLEAAQPEQYF
many,TRBJ1-2,-,TRBV13,TGTGCCAGCAGCGAGCGACGGGACACCCGGAACTATGGCTACACCTTC,CASSERRDTRNYGYTF
-,TRBJ2-5,TRBD1,TRBV20-1,TGCAGTGCTAGAGATCAGGGGGCGAGAAAGACCCAGTACTTC,CSARDQGARKTQYF